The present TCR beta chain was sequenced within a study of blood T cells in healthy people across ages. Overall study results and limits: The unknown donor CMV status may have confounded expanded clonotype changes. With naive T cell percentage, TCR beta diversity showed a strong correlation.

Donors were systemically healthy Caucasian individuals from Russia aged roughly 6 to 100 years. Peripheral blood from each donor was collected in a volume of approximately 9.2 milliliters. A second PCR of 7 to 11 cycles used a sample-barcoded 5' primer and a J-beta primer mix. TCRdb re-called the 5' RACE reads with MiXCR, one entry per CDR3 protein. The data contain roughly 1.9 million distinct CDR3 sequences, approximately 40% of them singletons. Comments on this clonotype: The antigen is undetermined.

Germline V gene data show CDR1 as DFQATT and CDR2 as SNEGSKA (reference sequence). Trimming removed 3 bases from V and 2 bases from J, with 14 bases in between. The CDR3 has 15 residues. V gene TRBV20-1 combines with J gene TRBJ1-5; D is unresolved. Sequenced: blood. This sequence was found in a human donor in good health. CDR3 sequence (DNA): TGCAGTGCTAGTATTGGTTTCTCGGGCAATCAGCCCCAGCATTTT. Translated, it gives CSASIGFSGNQPQHF.